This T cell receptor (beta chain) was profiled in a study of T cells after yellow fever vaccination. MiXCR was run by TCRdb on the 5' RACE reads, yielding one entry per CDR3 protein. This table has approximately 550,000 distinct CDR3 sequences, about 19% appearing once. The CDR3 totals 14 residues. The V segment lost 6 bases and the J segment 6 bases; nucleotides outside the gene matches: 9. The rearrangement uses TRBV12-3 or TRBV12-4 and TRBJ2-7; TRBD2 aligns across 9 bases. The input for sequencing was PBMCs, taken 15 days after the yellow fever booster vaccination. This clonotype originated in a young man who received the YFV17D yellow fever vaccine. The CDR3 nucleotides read TGTGCCAGCAGCCTTCCGGGACTAGCATTCGAGCAGTACTTC. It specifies CASSLPGLAFEQYF.